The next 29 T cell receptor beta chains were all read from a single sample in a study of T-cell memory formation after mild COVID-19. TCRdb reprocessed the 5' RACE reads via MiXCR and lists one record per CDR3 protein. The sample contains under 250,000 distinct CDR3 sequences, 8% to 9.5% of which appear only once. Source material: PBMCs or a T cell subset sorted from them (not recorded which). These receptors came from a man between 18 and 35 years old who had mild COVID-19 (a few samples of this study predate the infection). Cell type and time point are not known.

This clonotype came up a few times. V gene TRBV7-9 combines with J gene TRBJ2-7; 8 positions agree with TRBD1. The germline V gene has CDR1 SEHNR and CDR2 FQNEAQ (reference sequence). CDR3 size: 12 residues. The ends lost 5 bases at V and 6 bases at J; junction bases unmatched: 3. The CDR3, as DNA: TGTGCCAGCAGCCCGACAGGGGTCGAGCAGTACGTC. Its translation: CASSPTGVEQYV.

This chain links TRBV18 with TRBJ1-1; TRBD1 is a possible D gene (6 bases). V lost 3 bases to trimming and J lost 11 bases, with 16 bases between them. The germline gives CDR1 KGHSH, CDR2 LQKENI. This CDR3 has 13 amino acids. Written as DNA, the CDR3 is TGTGCCAGCTCACCCTCGGACAGCCGAGGGGCTTTCTTT. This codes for CASSPSDSRGAFF.

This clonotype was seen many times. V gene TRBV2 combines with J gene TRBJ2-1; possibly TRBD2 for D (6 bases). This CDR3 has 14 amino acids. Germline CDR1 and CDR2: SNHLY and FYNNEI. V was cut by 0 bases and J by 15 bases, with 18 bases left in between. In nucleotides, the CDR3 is TGTGCCAGCAGTGAAGCGCGAGAGTTACTAGCCTGGTTCTTC. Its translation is CASSEARELLAWFF.

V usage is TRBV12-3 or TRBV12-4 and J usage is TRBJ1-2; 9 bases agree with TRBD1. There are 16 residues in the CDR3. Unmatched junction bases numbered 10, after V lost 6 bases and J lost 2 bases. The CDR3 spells CASSPGQGRWNYGYTF. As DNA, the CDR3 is TGTGCCAGCAGCCCGGGACAGGGCAGGTGGAACTATGGCTACACCTTC.

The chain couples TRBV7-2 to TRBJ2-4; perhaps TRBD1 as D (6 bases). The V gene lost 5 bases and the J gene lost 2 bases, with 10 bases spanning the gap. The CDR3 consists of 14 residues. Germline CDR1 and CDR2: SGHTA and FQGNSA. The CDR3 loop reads CASSPGHTKNIQYF. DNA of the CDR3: TGTGCCAGCAGCCCGGGACATACCAAAAACATTCAGTACTTC. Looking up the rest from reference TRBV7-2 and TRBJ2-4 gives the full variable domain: GAGVSQSPSNKVTEKGKDVELRCDPISGHTALYWYRQSLGQGLEFLIYFQGNSAPDKSGLPSDRFSAERTGGSVSTLTIQRTQQEDSAVYLCASSPGHTKNIQYFGAGTRLSVL.

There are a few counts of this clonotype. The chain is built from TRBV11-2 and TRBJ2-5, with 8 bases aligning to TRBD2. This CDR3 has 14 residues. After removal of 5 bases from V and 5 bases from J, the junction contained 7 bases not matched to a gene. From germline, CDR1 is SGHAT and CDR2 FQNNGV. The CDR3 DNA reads TGTGCCAGCAGCCAGCGGGGGCCCTGGGAGACCCAGTACTTC. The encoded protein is CASSQRGPWETQYF.

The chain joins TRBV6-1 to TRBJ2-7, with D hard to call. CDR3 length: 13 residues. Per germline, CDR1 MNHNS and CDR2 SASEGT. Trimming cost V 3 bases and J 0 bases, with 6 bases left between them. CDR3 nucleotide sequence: TGTGCCAGCAGTGAGGCGAACTCCTACGAGCAGTACTTC. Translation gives CASSEANSYEQYF.

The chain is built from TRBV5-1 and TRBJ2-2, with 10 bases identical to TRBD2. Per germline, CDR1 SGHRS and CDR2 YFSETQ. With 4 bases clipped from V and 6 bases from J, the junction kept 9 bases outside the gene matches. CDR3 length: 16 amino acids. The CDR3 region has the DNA TGCGCCAGCAGCCCCCTCTTTAGCGGGGGGTCCGGGGAGCTGTTTTTT. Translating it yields CASSPLFSGGSGELFF.

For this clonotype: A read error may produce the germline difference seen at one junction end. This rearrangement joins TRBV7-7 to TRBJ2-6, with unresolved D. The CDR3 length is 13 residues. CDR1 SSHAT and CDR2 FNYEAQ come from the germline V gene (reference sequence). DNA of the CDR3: TGTGCTAGCAGCAGTCCTGGGGCCAACGTCCTGACTTTC. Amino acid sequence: CASSSPGANVLTF. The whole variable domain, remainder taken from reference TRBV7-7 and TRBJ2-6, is GAGVSQSPRYKVTKRGQDVTLRCDPISSHATLYWYQQALGQGPEFLTYFNYEAQPDKSGLPSDRFSAERPEGSISTLTIQRTEQRDSAMYRCASSSPGANVLTFGAGSRLTVL.

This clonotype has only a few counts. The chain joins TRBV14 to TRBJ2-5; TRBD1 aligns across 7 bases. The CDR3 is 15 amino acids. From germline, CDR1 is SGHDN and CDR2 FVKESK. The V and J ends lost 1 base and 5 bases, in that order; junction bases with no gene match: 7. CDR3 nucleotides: TGTGCCAGCAGCCAAGGGTGGACAGGTTGGGAGACCCAGTACTTC. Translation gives CASSQGWTGWETQYF.

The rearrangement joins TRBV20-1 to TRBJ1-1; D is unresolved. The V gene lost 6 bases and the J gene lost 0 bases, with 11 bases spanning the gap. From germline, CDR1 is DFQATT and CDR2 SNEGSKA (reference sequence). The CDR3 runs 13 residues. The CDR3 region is CSANQIMNTEAFF. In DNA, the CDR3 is TGCAGTGCCAATCAGATCATGAACACTGAAGCTTTCTTT.

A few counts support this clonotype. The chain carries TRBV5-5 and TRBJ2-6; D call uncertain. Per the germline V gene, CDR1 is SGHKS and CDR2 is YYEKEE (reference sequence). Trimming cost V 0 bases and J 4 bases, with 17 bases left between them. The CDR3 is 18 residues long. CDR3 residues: CASSLEWGQLLGANVLTF. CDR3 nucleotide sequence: TGTGCCAGCAGCTTGGAGTGGGGTCAGCTCTTGGGGGCCAACGTCCTGACTTTC.

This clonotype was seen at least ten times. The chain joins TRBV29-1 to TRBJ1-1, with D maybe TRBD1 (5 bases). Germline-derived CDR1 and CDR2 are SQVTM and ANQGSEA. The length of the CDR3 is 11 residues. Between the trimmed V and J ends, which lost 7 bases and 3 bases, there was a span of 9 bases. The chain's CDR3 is CSAGDYTEAFF. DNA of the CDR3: TGCAGCGCTGGGGACTACACTGAAGCTTTCTTT. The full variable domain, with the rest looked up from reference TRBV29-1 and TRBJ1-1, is SAVISQKPSRDICQRGTSLTIQCQVDSQVTMMFWYRQQPGQSLTLIATANQGSEATYESGFVIDKFPISRPNLTFSTLTVSNMSPEDSSIYLCSAGDYTEAFFGQGTRLTVV.

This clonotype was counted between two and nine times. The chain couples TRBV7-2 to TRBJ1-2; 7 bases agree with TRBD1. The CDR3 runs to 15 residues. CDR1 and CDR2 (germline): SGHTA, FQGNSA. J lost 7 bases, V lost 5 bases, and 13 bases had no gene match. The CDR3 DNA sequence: TGTGCCAGCAGCGAGACAGGGACTAACGGACTTGGCTACACCTTC. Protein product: CASSETGTNGLGYTF.

The DNA for the CDR3 is TGTGCCGACACGAAACTAGCGGGGGGTACCGAGCAGTACGTC. This gives the protein CADTKLAGGTEQYV. This sequence joins TRBV25-1 and TRBJ2-7; 12 positions match TRBD2. V shed 11 bases and J 6 bases; nucleotides not matched to a gene: 11. This CDR3 has 14 amino acids. CDR1 MGHDK and CDR2 SYGVNS come from the germline V gene.

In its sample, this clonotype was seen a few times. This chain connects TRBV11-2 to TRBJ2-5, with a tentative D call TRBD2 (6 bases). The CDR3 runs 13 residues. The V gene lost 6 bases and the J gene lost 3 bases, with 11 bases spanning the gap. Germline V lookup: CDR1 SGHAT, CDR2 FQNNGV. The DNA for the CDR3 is TGTGCCAGCAGGCGGGGAAATGAAGAGACCCAGTACTTC. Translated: CASRRGNEETQYF.

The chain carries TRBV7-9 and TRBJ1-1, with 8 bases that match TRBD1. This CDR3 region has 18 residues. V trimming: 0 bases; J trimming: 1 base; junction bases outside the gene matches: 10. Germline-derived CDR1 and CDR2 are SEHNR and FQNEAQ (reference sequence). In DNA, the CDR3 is TGTGCCAGCAGCTTAGCGCTTTCGACAGGGGTCCGGAACACTGAAGCTTTCTTT. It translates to CASSLALSTGVRNTEAFF.

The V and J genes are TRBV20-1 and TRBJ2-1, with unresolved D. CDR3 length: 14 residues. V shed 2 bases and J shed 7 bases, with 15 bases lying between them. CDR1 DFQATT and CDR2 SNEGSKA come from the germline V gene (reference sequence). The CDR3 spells CSARPPDESNEQFF. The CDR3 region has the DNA TGCAGTGCTAGACCCCCCGACGAGTCGAATGAGCAGTTCTTC.

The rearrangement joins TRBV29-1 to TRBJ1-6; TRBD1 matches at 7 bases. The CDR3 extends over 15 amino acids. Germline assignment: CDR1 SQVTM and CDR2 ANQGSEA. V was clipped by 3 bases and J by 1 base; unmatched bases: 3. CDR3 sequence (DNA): TGCAGCGTTGAGACAGGGAGGTCCTATAATTCACCCCTCCACTTT. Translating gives CSVETGRSYNSPLHF.

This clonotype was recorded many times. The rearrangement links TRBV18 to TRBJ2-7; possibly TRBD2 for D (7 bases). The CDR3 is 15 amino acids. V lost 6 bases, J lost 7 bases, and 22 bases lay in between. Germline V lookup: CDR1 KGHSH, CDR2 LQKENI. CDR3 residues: CASSHSRGARGEQYF. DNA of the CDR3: TGTGCCAGCTCCCATTCCCGGGGGGCTCGGGGTGAGCAGTACTTC.

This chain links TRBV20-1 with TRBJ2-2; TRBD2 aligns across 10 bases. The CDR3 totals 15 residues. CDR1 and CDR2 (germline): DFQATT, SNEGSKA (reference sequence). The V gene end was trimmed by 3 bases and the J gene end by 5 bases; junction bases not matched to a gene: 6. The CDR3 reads CSASPSGGGTGELFF. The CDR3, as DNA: TGCAGTGCTAGCCCCAGCGGGGGGGGTACCGGGGAGCTGTTTTTT.

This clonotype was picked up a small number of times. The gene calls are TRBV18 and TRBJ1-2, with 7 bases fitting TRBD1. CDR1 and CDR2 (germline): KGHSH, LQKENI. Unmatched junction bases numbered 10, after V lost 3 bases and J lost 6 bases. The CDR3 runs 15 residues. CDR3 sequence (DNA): TGTGCCAGCTCACCCAGCAGGGGGAACCACCATGGCTACACCTTC. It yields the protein CASSPSRGNHHGYTF.

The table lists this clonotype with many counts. CDR3 sequence reads: CAWSVGAGMKYGYTF. CDR3 nucleotides: TGTGCCTGGAGTGTTGGGGCGGGGATGAAGTATGGCTACACCTTC. V usage is TRBV30 and J usage is TRBJ1-2, with D possibly TRBD1 on 5 matching bases. This CDR3 spans 15 amino acids. Germline assignment: CDR1 GTSNPN and CDR2 SVGIG (reference sequence). The germline V and J ends were trimmed by 0 bases and 5 bases, with 16 bases remaining between them. The variable domain in full, with the rest retrieved from reference TRBV30 and TRBJ1-2, is SQTIHQWPATLVQPVGSPLSLECTVEGTSNPNLYWYRQAAGRGLQLLFYSVGIGQISSEVPQNLSASRPQDRQFILSSKKLLLSDSGFYLCAWSVGAGMKYGYTFGSGTRLTVV.

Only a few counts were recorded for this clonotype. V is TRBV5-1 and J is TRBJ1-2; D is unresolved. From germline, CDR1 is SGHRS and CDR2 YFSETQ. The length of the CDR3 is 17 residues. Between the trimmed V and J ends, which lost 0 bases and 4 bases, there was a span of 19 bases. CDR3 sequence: CASSLEASVNLPYGYTF. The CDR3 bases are TGCGCCAGCAGCTTGGAGGCATCAGTCAACCTACCCTATGGCTACACCTTC.

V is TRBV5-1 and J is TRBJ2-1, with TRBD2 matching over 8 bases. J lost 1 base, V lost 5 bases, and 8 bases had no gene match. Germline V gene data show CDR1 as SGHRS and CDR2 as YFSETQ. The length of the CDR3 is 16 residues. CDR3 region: CASSPGGGRSYNEQFF. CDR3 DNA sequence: TGCGCCAGCAGTCCGGGAGGGGGAAGATCCTACAATGAGCAGTTCTTC.

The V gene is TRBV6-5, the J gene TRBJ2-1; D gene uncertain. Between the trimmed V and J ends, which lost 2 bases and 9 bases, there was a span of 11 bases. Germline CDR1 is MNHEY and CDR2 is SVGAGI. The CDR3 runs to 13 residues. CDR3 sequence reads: CASSYGQSGEQFF. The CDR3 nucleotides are TGTGCCAGCAGTTACGGGCAGAGTGGTGAGCAGTTCTTC.

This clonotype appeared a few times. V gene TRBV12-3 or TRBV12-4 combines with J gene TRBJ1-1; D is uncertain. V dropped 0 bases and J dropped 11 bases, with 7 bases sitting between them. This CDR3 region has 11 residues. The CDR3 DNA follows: TGTGCCAGCAGTTTAGCCCGGAGGGCTTTCTTT. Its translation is CASSLARRAFF.

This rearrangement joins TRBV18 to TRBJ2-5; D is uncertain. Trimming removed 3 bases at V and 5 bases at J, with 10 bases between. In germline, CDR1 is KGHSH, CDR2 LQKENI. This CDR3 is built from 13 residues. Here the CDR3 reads CASSPTNGETQYF. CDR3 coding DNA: TGTGCCAGCTCACCTACGAATGGGGAGACCCAGTACTTC.

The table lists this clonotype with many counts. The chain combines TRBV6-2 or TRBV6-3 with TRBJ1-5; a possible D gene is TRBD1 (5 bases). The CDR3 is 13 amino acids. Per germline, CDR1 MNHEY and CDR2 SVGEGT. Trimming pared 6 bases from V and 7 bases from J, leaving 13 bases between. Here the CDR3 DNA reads TGTGCCAGCAGGACCCTCGGGGACCAGCCCCAGCATTTT. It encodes CASRTLGDQPQHF.